The 28 T cell receptor beta chains below all came from one sample that was sequenced in a study of T cell repertoires in cytomegalovirus infection (dated by TCRdb to the late 2010s). The data were produced on an Illumina HiSeq 1500. The raw public data were reprocessed by TCRdb itself: fastp quality trimming at Q25, MiXCR clonotype calling, in-frame beta chains only. Each record represents a unique CDR3 protein, reported with the most common genes and DNA among its rows. The sample table shows roughly 300,000 distinct CDR3 sequences, and more than 9% are seen once. The ten largest make up around 4% of the sample. Sequenced material: PBMCs. These receptors were collected from a human donor in good health (CMV status not recorded). Some clones in this sample may be carry-over from other donors' samples.

A few counts support this clonotype. V usage is TRBV12-3 or TRBV12-4 and J usage is TRBJ2-7; the match to TRBD2 covers 10 bases. V shed 5 bases, J shed 12 bases, and the junction held 4 bases outside the gene matches. This CDR3 spans 11 amino acids. In DNA, the CDR3 is TGTGCCAGCAGTCCCGGACTAGCGGCGTACTTC. This codes for CASSPGLAAYF.

This clonotype was seen only a few times. V and J are TRBV3-1 and TRBJ1-2; 10 bases match TRBD1. J was trimmed by 7 bases and V by 6 bases; bases with no gene match: 5. Germline assignment: CDR1 LGHDT and CDR2 YNNKEL (reference sequence). The length of the CDR3 is 13 residues. The CDR3 loop is CASSHGTGAGYTF. As DNA, the CDR3 is TGTGCCAGCAGTCACGGGACAGGGGCTGGCTACACCTTC.

Ten or more counts support this clonotype. The gene calls are TRBV5-4 and TRBJ2-5; TRBD2 aligns across 8 bases. Germline CDR1 reads SGHNT; CDR2 reads YYREEE (reference sequence). The V segment lost 2 bases and the J segment 4 bases; nucleotides outside the gene matches: 7. The CDR3 has 15 residues. The CDR3 protein is CASSFKRERGETQYF. CDR3 nucleotides: TGTGCCAGCAGCTTCAAGCGGGAGCGGGGAGAGACCCAGTACTTC.

The sample holds many counts of this clonotype. The genes are TRBV30 and TRBJ1-1, with 7 bases lining up with TRBD1. Looked up from germline, CDR1 is GTSNPN and CDR2 is SVGIG (reference sequence). The CDR3 consists of 13 residues. The J segment lost 1 base and the V segment lost 5 bases, leaving 4 bases of the junction unmatched. The CDR3 bases are TGTGCCTGGGCCGGACAGGCGAACACTGAAGCTTTCTTT. Residues: CAWAGQANTEAFF. Full variable domain (missing parts from reference TRBV30 and TRBJ1-1): SQTIHQWPATLVQPVGSPLSLECTVEGTSNPNLYWYRQAAGRGLQLLFYSVGIGQISSEVPQNLSASRPQDRQFILSSKKLLLSDSGFYLCAWAGQANTEAFFGQGTRLTVV.

This clonotype showed up many times. The chain combines TRBV11-3 with TRBJ2-2; D is ambiguous. Germline V gives CDR1 SGHNT, CDR2 YENEEA. Between the trimmed V and J ends, which lost 0 bases and 0 bases, there was a span of 8 bases. The CDR3 sequence is 16 residues long. The CDR3 DNA is TGTGCCAGCAGCTTAGAGGCAGCCCCGAACACCGGGGAGCTGTTTTTT. It encodes CASSLEAAPNTGELFF. Full variable domain (outside the CDR3, taken from reference TRBV11-3 and TRBJ2-2): EAGVVQSPRYKIIEKKQPVAFWCNPISGHNTLYWYLQNLGQGPELLIRYENEEAVDDSQLPKDRFSAERLKGVDSTLKIQPAELGDSAVYLCASSLEAAPNTGELFFGEGSRLTVL.

This sequence joins TRBV2 and TRBJ2-5; D perhaps matches TRBD2 (5 bases). V gave up 7 bases and J gave up 4 bases, with 10 bases separating them. This CDR3 is built from 12 residues. CDR1 is SNHLY and CDR2 is FYNNEI in the germline V gene. The CDR3 is CASIGRRETQYF. The CDR3 DNA sequence: TGTGCCAGCATAGGGAGACGAGAGACCCAGTACTTC.

V is TRBV7-3 and J is TRBJ1-4, with TRBD1 matching over 8 bases. Germline V gives CDR1 SGHTA, CDR2 FQGTGA. This CDR3 has 16 amino acids. V was pared by 2 bases and J by 2 bases, with 4 bases of the junction left unmatched. For the CDR3, the DNA is TGTGCCAGCAGCTTACAGGGGGCTGGGACTAATGAAAAACTGTTTTTT. Amino acid sequence: CASSLQGAGTNEKLFF.

The table lists this clonotype with a few counts. The rearrangement joins TRBV6-2 or TRBV6-3 to TRBJ2-5, with D perhaps TRBD2 (5 bases). CDR1 is MNHEY and CDR2 is SVGEGT in the germline V gene. With 2 bases removed from V and 1 base from J, the gap between germline ends came to 11 bases. This CDR3 contains 15 residues. This CDR3 is CASSYAAGLQETQYF. The CDR3 coding sequence is TGTGCCAGCAGTTACGCGGCGGGCCTCCAAGAGACCCAGTACTTC.

This clonotype was counted ten times or more. The chain joins TRBV7-2 to TRBJ2-3, with D perhaps TRBD2 (6 bases). The CDR3 loop spans 14 amino acids. The germline V gene encodes CDR1 SGHTA and CDR2 FQGNSA. The ends were cut back, 1 base at V and 6 bases at J, with 11 bases in the middle. The CDR3 region is CASSLGGNEDTQYF. The CDR3 coding sequence is TGTGCCAGCAGCTTAGGCGGGAATGAGGATACGCAGTATTTT.

This rearrangement joins TRBV7-9 to TRBJ1-6; weak D call: TRBD1 (6 bases). Trimming took 7 bases from V and 7 from J, leaving 20 bases between them. This CDR3 is built from 16 residues. Germline V CDR1 and CDR2: SEHNR, FQNEAQ (reference sequence). The CDR3 nucleotides are TGTGCCAGCAACAACTATGGCCAGGACAGAAATTCACCCCTCCACTTT. Its translation is CASNNYGQDRNSPLHF.

This clonotype showed up just a few times. CDR3 protein: CSASEGNTEAFF. The CDR3 nucleotides are TGCAGTGCGTCGGAGGGGAACACTGAAGCTTTCTTT. The V gene is TRBV20-1, the J gene TRBJ1-1; no reliable D call. The CDR3 consists of 12 residues. Germline CDR1 and CDR2: DFQATT and SNEGSKA (reference sequence). Trimming removed 6 bases at V and 1 base at J, with 9 bases between.

The chain joins TRBV20-1 to TRBJ1-4; D gene ambiguous. V dropped 0 bases and J dropped 3 bases, with 11 bases sitting between them. The length of the CDR3 is 15 residues. Per germline, CDR1 DFQATT and CDR2 SNEGSKA (reference sequence). The DNA for the CDR3 is TGCAGTGCTAGAGATCAGAGGGTTTCTAATGAAAAACTGTTTTTT. Protein: CSARDQRVSNEKLFF.

This clonotype was seen at least ten times. V usage is TRBV11-2 and J usage is TRBJ2-3; D not certain. Germline V lookup: CDR1 SGHAT, CDR2 FQNNGV. CDR3 length: 16 amino acids. Trimming stripped 2 bases from V and 0 bases from J, with 12 bases between. CDR3 in amino acids: CASSLLVAGSTDTQYF. CDR3 in DNA: TGTGCCAGCAGCTTATTGGTAGCCGGAAGCACAGATACGCAGTATTTT.

In its sample, this clonotype was seen many times. The chain joins TRBV6-1 to TRBJ2-6, with D uncertain. Per germline, CDR1 MNHNS and CDR2 SASEGT. This CDR3 contains 18 residues. V was shortened by 6 bases and J by 0 bases, with 18 bases between the two germline ends. In nucleotides, the CDR3 is TGTGCCAGCAGCGCGGTTCTGGGGTGGAGCTCTGGGGCCAACGTCCTGACTTTC. Protein: CASSAVLGWSSGANVLTF.

This clonotype turned up a few times. The chain couples TRBV18 to TRBJ1-1; D ambiguous. Looked up from germline, CDR1 is KGHSH and CDR2 is LQKENI. With 2 bases removed from V and 7 bases from J, the gap between germline ends came to 11 bases. CDR3 length equals 13 residues. CDR3 loop: CASSPEEVGEAFF. CDR3 coding DNA: TGTGCCAGCTCACCAGAGGAGGTGGGTGAAGCTTTCTTT.

This clonotype has at least ten counts. The J gene is TRBJ2-3, the V gene TRBV7-8; 12 positions agree with TRBD1. This CDR3 has 18 amino acids. Germline V gene lookup returns CDR1 SGHVS and CDR2 FQNEAQ. V trimming: 4 bases; J trimming: 4 bases; junction bases outside the gene matches: 12. CDR3: CASSWDRGRTGGPDTQYF. In DNA form, the CDR3 reads TGTGCCAGCAGCTGGGACAGGGGGCGGACGGGAGGGCCAGATACGCAGTATTTT. The whole variable domain, remainder taken from reference TRBV7-8 and TRBJ2-3, is GAGVSQSPRYKVAKRGQDVALRCDPISGHVSLFWYQQALGQGPEFLTYFQNEAQLDKSGLPSDRFFAERPEGSVSTLKIQRTQQEDSAVYLCASSWDRGRTGGPDTQYFGPGTRLTVL.

This clonotype was counted at least ten times. The CDR3 coding sequence is TGTGCCAGCAGCCCTCCGACGAGTTTAGGGAATTCACCCCTCCACTTT. As protein: CASSPPTSLGNSPLHF. The rearrangement joins TRBV7-9 to TRBJ1-6; D uncertain. The CDR3 loop spans 16 amino acids. CDR1 SEHNR and CDR2 FQNEAQ come from the germline V gene (reference sequence). The V gene lost 5 bases and the J gene lost 7 bases, with 18 bases spanning the gap.

The chain recombines TRBV20-1 with TRBJ1-2; D call uncertain. CDR1 and CDR2 (germline): DFQATT, SNEGSKA (reference sequence). The CDR3 covers 15 residues. V lost 5 bases and J lost 4, with 20 bases in between. The CDR3 coding sequence is TGCAGTGCTCAGCCGGCAGGCCCAGCCGTCTATGGCTACACCTTC. This encodes CSAQPAGPAVYGYTF.

This clonotype was detected ten times or more. The rearrangement joins TRBV7-9 to TRBJ1-1, with D possibly TRBD1 on 6 matching bases. V lost 3 bases and J 1 base, leaving 15 bases between the germline ends. The CDR3 is 16 amino acids. Germline-derived CDR1 and CDR2 are SEHNR and FQNEAQ (reference sequence). This CDR3 is CASSFQGFKKNTEAFF. DNA of the CDR3: TGTGCCAGCAGCTTCCAGGGGTTTAAGAAGAACACTGAAGCTTTCTTT.

This clonotype showed up many times. The chain has TRBV28 and TRBJ1-5; possible D gene TRBD1, 6 bases. The germline CDR1 and CDR2 sequences are MDHEN and SYDVKM. The CDR3 spans 13 residues. Trimming stripped 8 bases from V and 4 bases from J, with 12 bases between. The CDR3 is CASRKQGNQPQHF. CDR3 nucleotide sequence: TGTGCCAGCCGCAAACAGGGAAATCAGCCCCAGCATTTT. Supplemented by reference TRBV28 and TRBJ1-5, the full variable domain reads DVKVTQSSRYLVKRTGEKVFLECVQDMDHENMFWYRQDPGLGLRLIYFSYDVKMKEKGDIPEGYSVSREKKERFSLILESASTNQTSMYLCASRKQGNQPQHFGDGTRLSIL.

Many counts were recorded for this clonotype. The chain carries TRBV6-2 or TRBV6-3 and TRBJ2-7; the match to TRBD1 covers 7 bases. CDR3 length: 13 amino acids. Germline V gene sequence: CDR1 MNHEY, CDR2 SVGEGT. Losses at the gene ends were 8 bases for V and 3 bases for J; bases not matched to a gene: 7. The CDR3 region is CASGDRARYEQYF. Here the CDR3 DNA reads TGTGCCAGCGGAGACAGGGCACGCTACGAGCAGTACTTC.

This chain joins TRBV6-6 and TRBJ1-3, with a possible D match to TRBD1 (5 bases). The germline V and J ends were trimmed by 5 bases and 2 bases, with 10 bases remaining between them. CDR1 and CDR2 from the germline V gene are MNHNY and SVGAGI (reference sequence). The CDR3 totals 14 residues. CDR3 region: CASSAQGTGNTIYF. The DNA for the CDR3 is TGTGCCAGCAGTGCGCAGGGAACTGGAAACACCATATATTTT.

This clonotype was detected ten times or more. V gene TRBV7-2 combines with J gene TRBJ2-2, with D maybe TRBD2 (7 bases). V lost 3 bases and J lost 7, with 12 bases in between. The CDR3 has 14 residues. Looked up from germline, CDR1 is SGHTA and CDR2 is FQGNSA. The CDR3 DNA reads TGTGCCAGCAGCTTCGGGGGGCGGGGCGGGGAGCTGTTTTTT. This encodes CASSFGGRGGELFF.

This clonotype showed up many times. The chain links TRBV7-6 to TRBJ2-6; unclear D gene. Germline V CDR1 and CDR2: SGHVS, FNYEAQ. The CDR3 sequence is 16 residues long. Between the trimmed V and J ends, which lost 1 base and 4 bases, there was a span of 11 bases. DNA for the CDR3: TGTGCCAGCAGCTTAGGTTCGATGCGCGGGGCCAACGTCCTGACTTTC. It is translated as CASSLGSMRGANVLTF.

This clonotype has only a few counts. This chain joins TRBV12-3 or TRBV12-4 and TRBJ1-1, with 8 bases matching TRBD1. Germline trimming cut 6 bases from V and 3 bases from J; bases unmatched to any gene: 6. The CDR3 totals 14 residues. Here the CDR3 reads CASSPDRVHTEAFF. In DNA form, the CDR3 reads TGTGCCAGCAGCCCGGACAGGGTTCACACTGAAGCTTTCTTT.

CDR3 residues: CATRTSGSYNEQFF. CDR3 nucleotides: TGTGCCACCAGAACTAGCGGGTCCTACAATGAGCAGTTCTTC. V gene TRBV24-1 combines with J gene TRBJ2-1; the match to TRBD2 covers 9 bases. The junction had 1 base not matched to a gene; V was cut back by 7 bases and J by 1 base. Germline V lookup: CDR1 KGHDR, CDR2 SFDVKD. The CDR3 covers 14 residues.

This rearrangement joins TRBV13 to TRBJ1-1, with D uncertain. The ends were cut back, 3 bases at V and 0 bases at J, with 8 bases in the middle. Germline values: CDR1 PRHDT, CDR2 FYEKMQ (reference sequence). The CDR3 covers 14 residues. CDR3 protein: CASSFGRLNTEAFF. The CDR3 DNA follows: TGTGCCAGCAGCTTTGGCAGGCTGAACACTGAAGCTTTCTTT.

This chain joins TRBV20-1 and TRBJ1-1; unclear D gene. Between the trimmed V and J ends, which lost 6 bases and 3 bases, there was a span of 14 bases. The germline CDR1 and CDR2 sequences are DFQATT and SNEGSKA (reference sequence). The length of the CDR3 is 13 residues. The CDR3 region is CSATPRKYTEAFF. The CDR3 DNA follows: TGCAGTGCCACTCCACGGAAGTACACTGAAGCTTTCTTT.